These 29 T cell receptor beta chains were sequenced from one sample in a study of OX40 agonist ivuxolimab in advanced cancers. This table comes from immunoSEQ multiplex PCR, and its TCRdb copy is limited to in-frame clones, with some not included. This sample has over 13,000 clones, with just over 70% found just once. Material: CD4+ or CD8+ T cells sorted from blood, obtained in a trial of the OX40 agonist ivuxolimab. These receptors were obtained from an adult with an advanced solid tumor such as melanoma, head and neck, liver or kidney cancer.

The chain uses TRBV27 and TRBJ2-7; possibly TRBD1 for D (5 bases). V was shortened by 3 bases and J by 4 bases, with 16 bases between the two germline ends. Germline loops: CDR1 MNHEY, CDR2 SMNVEV (reference sequence). This CDR3 has 15 amino acids. The CDR3 protein is CASSLAGAGQYEQYF. For the CDR3, the DNA is TGTGCCAGCAGTTTGGCTGGGGCAGGTCAATACGAGCAGTACTTC.

The table lists this clone with a few counts. The J gene is TRBJ2-2, the V gene TRBV6-5; no clear D gene. The CDR3 extends over 15 amino acids. The V gene's germline CDR1 is MNHEY and CDR2 SVGAGI. Trimming removed 6 bases at V and 3 bases at J, with 14 bases between. The CDR3 coding sequence is TGTGCCAGCAGAGACGGACGAACGTACACCGGGGAGCTGTTTTTT. It specifies CASRDGRTYTGELFF.

The chain is built from TRBV27 and TRBJ2-5; 7 positions match TRBD2. Germline values: CDR1 MNHEY, CDR2 SMNVEV (reference sequence). CDR3 length: 13 residues. With 3 bases clipped from V and 11 bases from J, the junction kept 9 bases outside the gene matches. The CDR3 protein is CASSFTIWGGQYF. CDR3 nucleotides: TGTGCCAGCAGTTTCACGATCTGGGGAGGGCAGTACTTC.

This clone was observed a handful of times. J is TRBJ1-5 and V is TRBV19; a weak D match, TRBD1 (6 bases). The V and J ends lost 7 bases and 9 bases respectively, with 16 bases between them. The germline V gene has CDR1 LNHDA and CDR2 SQIVND (reference sequence). The CDR3 length is 13 residues. CDR3 in amino acids: CASTLQGSMPQHF. DNA for the CDR3: TGTGCCAGTACTCTCCAGGGGTCGATGCCCCAGCATTTT.

The V and J genes are TRBV5-1 and TRBJ2-1; 9 nucleotides line up with TRBD1. The CDR3 loop spans 13 amino acids. Germline V gene data show CDR1 as SGHRS and CDR2 as YFSETQ. V trimming: 3 bases; J trimming: 8 bases; junction bases outside the gene matches: 3. CDR3 amino acids: CASSWTGDDEQFF. The CDR3 DNA follows: TGCGCCAGCAGCTGGACAGGGGACGATGAGCAGTTCTTC.

J is TRBJ1-1 and V is TRBV29-1; D not resolved. The CDR3 loop spans 11 amino acids. V lost 1 base, J lost 5 bases, and 5 bases lay in between. From germline, CDR1 is SQVTM and CDR2 ANQGSEA. The CDR3 spells CSVEGKTEAFF. The CDR3 DNA reads as TGCAGCGTTGAAGGTAAAACTGAAGCTTTCTTT.

This chain joins TRBV4-1 and TRBJ2-3, with TRBD1 as a possible D gene (6 bases). V lost 4 bases and J lost 3, with 14 bases in between. Per the germline V gene, CDR1 is MGHRA and CDR2 is YSYEKL. The CDR3 runs 15 residues. The CDR3 protein is CASSLLGQGTDTQYF. In nucleotides, the CDR3 is TGCGCCAGCAGCCTCCTGGGGCAGGGGACAGATACGCAGTATTTT.

A few counts support this clone. This chain links TRBV7-6 with TRBJ2-2, with 8 bases lining up with TRBD2. Germline V gives CDR1 SGHVS, CDR2 FNYEAQ. Losses at the gene ends were 1 base for V and 6 bases for J; bases not matched to a gene: 10. The CDR3 is 17 residues long. This CDR3 is CASSLVAGRVTAGELFF. In nucleotides, the CDR3 is TGTGCCAGCAGCTTAGTGGCCGGGAGGGTAACGGCCGGGGAGCTGTTTTTT.

V usage is TRBV29-1 and J usage is TRBJ2-1; 10 bases line up with TRBD2. V lost 4 bases, J lost 10 bases, and 7 bases stayed unmatched. The germline gives CDR1 SQVTM, CDR2 ANQGSEA. The CDR3 extends over 13 amino acids. The CDR3 DNA reads TGCAGCGTTGTGGCTAGCGGGAGTGCCGAGCAGTTCTTC. Protein product: CSVVASGSAEQFF.

About this clone: Other nucleotide sequences from this sample produce the same CDR3. This sequence joins TRBV27 and TRBJ1-5, with D hard to call. V lost 5 bases and J 0 bases, leaving 11 bases between the germline ends. CDR3 length equals 15 residues. Germline CDR1 reads MNHEY; CDR2 reads SMNVEV (reference sequence). In DNA, the CDR3 is TGTGCCAGCAGTCTTGACGGGGATAGCAATCAGCCCCAGCATTTT. Its translation: CASSLDGDSNQPQHF.

The chain has TRBV28 and TRBJ1-5, with D unresolved. Germline V gene lookup returns CDR1 MDHEN and CDR2 SYDVKM. With 6 bases removed from V and 15 bases from J, the gap between germline ends came to 21 bases. This CDR3 has 13 residues. The CDR3 spells CASSPRVSGDGHF. Here the CDR3 DNA reads TGTGCCAGCAGCCCAAGGGTATCGGGAGACGGGCATTTT. The full variable domain, completed using reference TRBV28 and TRBJ1-5, is DVKVTQSSRYLVKRTGEKVFLECVQDMDHENMFWYRQDPGLGLRLIYFSYDVKMKEKGDIPEGYSVSREKKERFSLILESASTNQTSMYLCASSPRVSGDGHFGDGTRLSIL.

The V call is TRBV2, the J call TRBJ1-1; TRBD1 might be the D (5 bases). Germline V gene sequence: CDR1 SNHLY, CDR2 FYNNEI. CDR3 length: 13 residues. The V end was cut by 10 bases, the J end by 4 bases, with 16 bases between. CDR3 coding DNA: TGTGCCACCCTGGGATGGGGGGGCACTGAAGCTTTCTTT. It encodes CATLGWGGTEAFF.

This chain links TRBV19 with TRBJ2-2; D possibly corresponds to TRBD1 (6 bases). Trimming shortened V by 6 bases and J by 3 bases, and 11 bases separated the two germline ends. This CDR3 has 14 amino acids. Germline V gene sequence: CDR1 LNHDA, CDR2 SQIVND (reference sequence). CDR3: CASREQGDTGELFF. The CDR3 region has the DNA TGTGCCAGTAGGGAACAGGGAGACACCGGGGAGCTGTTTTTT.

This chain connects TRBV11-1 to TRBJ1-1; the D is unclear. CDR3 length: 14 residues. Germline V gives CDR1 SGHAT, CDR2 FQDESV (reference sequence). V was trimmed by 5 bases and J by 5 bases, leaving 15 bases between them. CDR3 DNA: TGTGCCAGCAGCCTTTTAGGTGGTGGGACTGAAGCTTTCTTT. It specifies CASSLLGGGTEAFF.

The chain links TRBV13 to TRBJ2-7, with 9 bases that match TRBD1. V dropped 3 bases and J dropped 4; count of bases not matched to a gene: 4. The V gene's germline CDR1 is PRHDT and CDR2 FYEKMQ (reference sequence). The CDR3 loop spans 14 amino acids. The CDR3: CASSLGTGRYEQYF. The CDR3 DNA reads as TGTGCCAGCAGCTTGGGGACAGGGCGGTACGAGCAGTACTTC.

V gene TRBV5-5 combines with J gene TRBJ2-5, with D possibly being TRBD2 (6 bases). The CDR3 loop spans 15 amino acids. With 0 bases removed from V and 0 bases from J, the gap between germline ends came to 9 bases. Germline values: CDR1 SGHKS, CDR2 YYEKEE (reference sequence). The CDR3: CASSLEGGNQETQYF. Here the CDR3 DNA reads TGTGCCAGCAGCTTGGAAGGCGGGAACCAAGAGACCCAGTACTTC. The whole variable domain, filled in from reference TRBV5-5 and TRBJ2-5, reads DAGVTQSPTHLIKTRGQQVTLRCSPISGHKSVSWYQQVLGQGPQFIFQYYEKEERGRGNFPDRFSARQFPNYSSELNVNALLLGDSALYLCASSLEGGNQETQYFGPGTRLLVL.

This clone occurred a few times. The chain links TRBV7-2 to TRBJ1-1; no clear D. V gave up 5 bases and J gave up 5 bases, with 6 bases separating them. The CDR3 contains 11 residues. From germline, CDR1 is SGHTA and CDR2 FQGNSA. The CDR3, as DNA: TGTGCCAGCAGCACGCGAACTGAAGCTTTCTTT. It encodes CASSTRTEAFF. Full variable domain (outside the CDR3, taken from reference TRBV7-2 and TRBJ1-1): GAGVSQSPSNKVTEKGKDVELRCDPISGHTALYWYRQSLGQGLEFLIYFQGNSAPDKSGLPSDRFSAERTGGSVSTLTIQRTQQEDSAVYLCASSTRTEAFFGQGTRLTVV.

This clone turned up a few times. The chain couples TRBV6-5 to TRBJ1-1; no clear D gene. V gave up 2 bases and J gave up 2 bases, with 6 bases separating them. The length of the CDR3 is 13 residues. Germline V gene data show CDR1 as MNHEY and CDR2 as SVGAGI. CDR3 sequence reads: CASSYGSNTEAFF. CDR3 in DNA: TGTGCCAGCAGTTACGGCTCCAACACTGAAGCTTTCTTT.

The gene calls are TRBV13 and TRBJ2-7; no clear D. This CDR3 is built from 11 residues. Between the trimmed V and J ends, which lost 5 bases and 0 bases, there was a span of 2 bases. From germline, CDR1 is PRHDT and CDR2 FYEKMQ (reference sequence). The CDR3 nucleotides are TGTGCCAGCAGCCGCTCCTACGAGCAGTACTTC. Translated: CASSRSYEQYF.

This clone was observed a few times. The chain has TRBV29-1 and TRBJ1-2, with 8 nucleotides matching TRBD1. CDR3 length: 15 amino acids. The V gene end was trimmed by 0 bases and the J gene end by 2 bases; junction bases not matched to a gene: 5. CDR1 is SQVTM and CDR2 is ANQGSEA in the germline V gene. CDR3 bases: TGCAGCGTTGAAGATCCGGGACAGGAAAACTATGGCTACACCTTC. Encoded protein: CSVEDPGQENYGYTF. Full variable domain (rest looked up from reference TRBV29-1 and TRBJ1-2): SAVISQKPSRDICQRGTSLTIQCQVDSQVTMMFWYRQQPGQSLTLIATANQGSEATYESGFVIDKFPISRPNLTFSTLTVSNMSPEDSSIYLCSVEDPGQENYGYTFGSGTRLTVV.

The CDR3 DNA follows: TGTGCCAGCAGTTTATCCAGGGGCTCCTACGAGCAGTACTTC. Protein sequence: CASSLSRGSYEQYF. The J gene is TRBJ2-7, the V gene TRBV27; D possibly corresponds to TRBD1 (6 bases). This CDR3 comprises 14 residues. V was shortened by 0 bases and J by 0 bases, with 6 bases between the two germline ends. Germline loops: CDR1 MNHEY, CDR2 SMNVEV (reference sequence).

The genes are TRBV19 and TRBJ2-7; D is undetermined. Germline CDR1 is LNHDA and CDR2 is SQIVND (reference sequence). The germline V and J ends were trimmed by 3 bases and 2 bases, with 8 bases remaining between them. This CDR3 spans 13 amino acids. The CDR3 here is CASSISQTYEQYF. The CDR3 nucleotides are TGTGCCAGTAGTATTAGTCAGACCTACGAGCAGTACTTC.

This chain joins TRBV9 and TRBJ2-3, with 15 bases matching TRBD2. CDR1 is SGDLS and CDR2 is YYNGEE in the germline V gene. This CDR3 is built from 17 residues. The V and J ends lost 2 bases and 6 bases, in that order; junction bases with no gene match: 7. DNA for the CDR3: TGTGCCAGCAGCGTCCAACGTGGGACTAGCGGGAGGGATACGCAGTATTTT. Encoded protein: CASSVQRGTSGRDTQYF.

The chain combines TRBV10-1 with TRBJ1-1; D is uncertain. CDR1 is WNHNN and CDR2 is SYGVQD in the germline V gene (reference sequence). This CDR3 is 14 amino acids long. V was cut by 0 bases and J by 1 base, with 6 bases left in between. CDR3 bases: TGCGCCAGCAGTGAGTCGGTAGGGAACACTGAAGCTTTCTTT. Protein: CASSESVGNTEAFF.

The chain is built from TRBV7-9 and TRBJ2-5, with TRBD2 matching over 10 bases. V shed 1 base and J 5 bases; nucleotides not matched to a gene: 7. The CDR3 has 16 amino acids. Germline V gene data show CDR1 as SEHNR and CDR2 as FQNEAQ (reference sequence). The CDR3 sequence is CASSLVGSGRSETQYF. The CDR3 DNA sequence: TGTGCCAGCAGCTTAGTAGGTAGCGGGAGGTCGGAGACCCAGTACTTC.

The sample holds a few counts of this clone. The chain uses TRBV2 and TRBJ2-7; TRBD2 aligns across 9 bases. The V and J ends lost 5 bases and 2 bases, in that order; junction bases with no gene match: 7. The CDR3 totals 15 residues. Germline CDR1 is SNHLY and CDR2 is FYNNEI. CDR3 nucleotide sequence: TGTGCCAGCAGTTCTGGACTAGCGCGGGCCTACGAGCAGTACTTC. Translating it yields CASSSGLARAYEQYF. The full variable domain, with the rest looked up from reference TRBV2 and TRBJ2-7, is EPEVTQTPSHQVTQMGQEVILRCVPISNHLYFYWYRQILGQKVEFLVSFYNNEISEKSEIFDDQFSVERPDGSNFTLKIRSTKLEDSAMYFCASSSGLARAYEQYFGPGTRLTVT.

The chain uses TRBV5-1 and TRBJ1-4; 11 nucleotides line up with TRBD1. This CDR3 has 17 amino acids. CDR1 is SGHRS, CDR2 YFSETQ, per germline. V lost 2 bases, J lost 3 bases, and 6 bases stayed unmatched. The CDR3 protein is CASSLTGTGGPNEKLFF. The DNA for the CDR3 is TGCGCCAGCAGCTTAACCGGGACAGGGGGACCTAATGAAAAACTGTTTTTT.

The chain is built from TRBV4-1 and TRBJ2-5; a possible D gene is TRBD1 (5 bases). The CDR3 spans 13 residues. Germline V gene lookup returns CDR1 MGHRA and CDR2 YSYEKL. Trimming took 4 bases from V and 8 from J, leaving 14 bases between them. CDR3 DNA: TGCGCCAGCAGCCCACCTGGGGCATCCACCCAGTACTTC. Amino acids: CASSPPGASTQYF.

This chain joins TRBV2 and TRBJ2-7; TRBD1 agrees at 8 bases. The germline gives CDR1 SNHLY, CDR2 FYNNEI. CDR3 size: 13 residues. Trimming cost V 8 bases and J 2 bases; bases outside gene matches: 5. CDR3: CASGDRFAYEQYF. The DNA of the CDR3 is TGTGCCAGCGGGGACAGGTTCGCCTACGAGCAGTACTTC.